Given below is one T cell receptor beta chain in context. Its antigen is unidentified. The data were taken from a study of T cell repertoires in cytomegalovirus infection. TCRdb passed the reads through MiXCR, listing each CDR3 protein once. The sample carries about 920,000 distinct CDR3 sequences, roughly 31% recorded once. This CDR3 region has 15 residues. Trimming cost V 6 bases and J 6 bases; bases outside gene matches: 14. The V gene's germline CDR1 is MNHEY and CDR2 SMNVEV (reference sequence). The rearrangement links TRBV27 to TRBJ2-7, with 7 nucleotides matching TRBD1. This material consisted of cultured CD8+ T cells from PBMCs, taken from culture after CMV antigen stimulation. The source is a human donor in good health (CMV status not recorded). Some clones in this sample may be carry-over from other donors' samples. The CDR3 DNA reads TGTGCCAGCAGGTTGCTGTCTACAGGGGTTGGCGAGCAGTACTTC. This sequence encodes CASRLLSTGVGEQYF.